The text below deals with one T cell receptor beta chain. What it recognizes is unknown. The naive CD8 subset, CD45RO-negative cells positively selected for CCR7, excluded terminally differentiated effector memory CD45RA+ cells. Donors were Caucasian adults residing in Nashville, Tennessee, USA. These data come from a study of shared clonotypes between healthy human individuals. At the level of the study: Plates per donor: three CD4 naive, three CD4 memory, two CD8 naive, one CD8 memory.

V lost 1 base and J lost 5, with 4 bases in between. The CDR3 sequence is 12 residues long. Looked up from germline, CDR1 is SGHNT and CDR2 is YENEEA. TCRdb's copy holds only in-frame clones and misses some; the assay was immunoSEQ multiplex PCR. Of about 580,000 clones in the sample, 95% to 98% were seen once. Study conclusions and caveats: Sharing across four donors was seen in 4% to 5% of naive CD4 clonotypes. Naive subsets tended to show greater estimated richness than memory subsets.

The chain joins TRBV11-3 to TRBJ2-3; D gene ambiguous. This sequence was found in a man aged 25-45 years in good health. The source material was naive CD8+ T cells sorted from blood. The CDR3 region is CASSLGLDTQYF. The DNA of the CDR3 is TGTGCCAGCAGCTTAGGGCTAGATACGCAGTATTTT.